The present entry profiles one T cell receptor beta chain with its context. Its antigen is as yet unknown. Profiled with immunoSEQ multiplex PCR; TCRdb holds only in-frame clones, not every one. The repertoire holds tens of thousands of clones, with roughly 87% as singletons. This specimen comes from a study of OX40 agonist ivuxolimab in advanced cancers. Study background: Prior anti-PD-1, anti-PD-L1 or anti-CTLA-4 therapy was allowed; approximately 41% had some.

This CDR3 has 13 amino acids. CDR1 SGHRS and CDR2 YFSETQ come from the germline V gene. With 0 bases removed from V and 4 bases from J, the gap between germline ends came to 7 bases. Findings and limits, study-wide: The study found among the lowest clonal expansion in partial responders at 0.1-3.0 mg/kg. The authors did not determine the antigen specificity of the expanded peripheral T cells. In the 0.1 to 3.0 mg/kg range, CD4+ and CD8+ blood T cells had expanded clonally by week 6.

This specimen was CD4+ or CD8+ T cells sorted from blood, taken in a trial of the OX40 agonist ivuxolimab. The J gene is TRBJ1-2, the V gene TRBV5-1; unclear D gene. The receptor was isolated from an adult with an advanced solid tumor such as melanoma, head and neck, liver or kidney cancer. CDR3 nucleotides: TGCGCCAGCAGCTTGGACAGCGGCTATGGCTACACCTTC. Amino acid sequence: CASSLDSGYGYTF.